One and the same sample provided the 9 T cell receptor beta chains below, sequenced in a study of blood T cells in healthy people across ages. Sample-barcoded 5' priming and a J-beta primer mix drove a second PCR of about 6 to 12 cycles. TCRdb redid the calling of the 5' RACE reads with MiXCR, one entry per CDR3 protein. This sample has 1.5 million or so distinct CDR3 sequences; roughly 43% occur once, and the top ten carry about 4%. The sequenced material came from blood. These receptor sequences come from a woman between 18 and 29 years old in good health.

This clonotype appeared once. The chain joins TRBV11-2 to TRBJ1-2; D remains ambiguous. Trimming stripped 1 base from V and 7 bases from J, with 10 bases between. The CDR3 sequence is 13 residues long. Germline loops: CDR1 SGHAT, CDR2 FQNNGV. CDR3 region: CASSLGGPGGYTF. DNA of the CDR3: TGTGCCAGCAGCTTAGGTGGCCCGGGTGGCTACACCTTC.

This clonotype was counted a few times. V and J are TRBV12-3 or TRBV12-4 and TRBJ2-2; 7 bases align to TRBD2. Germline trimming cut 5 bases from V and 5 bases from J; bases unmatched to any gene: 5. This CDR3 is built from 14 residues. The CDR3 DNA is TGTGCCAGCAGTCACCAGGGAGGGACCGGGGAGCTGTTTTTT. This codes for CASSHQGGTGELFF.

This clonotype appeared once. The V gene is TRBV4-1, the J gene TRBJ1-1, with D possibly being TRBD1 (5 bases). Trimming removed 0 bases from V and 1 base from J, with 9 bases in between. CDR3 size: 15 residues. Germline values: CDR1 MGHRA, CDR2 YSYEKL. The CDR3 DNA reads TGCGCCAGCAGCCAAGAGGTCAGGGCGAACACTGAAGCTTTCTTT. Translation: CASSQEVRANTEAFF.

CDR3 DNA: TGTGCCAGCCCACACGCTCGGGACTCGTACTTC. It is translated as CASPHARDSYF. The V and J genes are TRBV6-8 and TRBJ2-7; perhaps TRBD2 as D (6 bases). The V end was cut by 8 bases, the J end by 12 bases, with 17 bases between. Germline lookup yields CDR1 MNHGY and CDR2 SAAAGT. This CDR3 has 11 residues.

The chain joins TRBV2 to TRBJ2-1; D is perhaps TRBD1 or TRBD2 (5 bases each). In germline, CDR1 is SNHLY, CDR2 FYNNEI. CDR3 length: 15 amino acids. Trimming cost V 2 bases and J 4 bases, with 12 bases left between them. The CDR3 sequence: CASSEQGRRYNEQFF. The CDR3 DNA sequence: TGTGCCAGCAGTGAACAGGGCCGGAGGTACAATGAGCAGTTCTTC.

The gene calls are TRBV9 and TRBJ1-3; possibly TRBD1 for D (6 bases). CDR1 is SGDLS and CDR2 is YYNGEE in the germline V gene. V dropped 1 base and J dropped 5 bases, with 19 bases sitting between them. This CDR3 contains 17 residues. The CDR3 loop reads CASSVQNDRRNRNTIYF. Written as DNA, the CDR3 is TGTGCCAGCAGCGTACAAAACGACAGGCGTAATCGAAACACCATATATTTT.

This rearrangement joins TRBV5-1 to TRBJ1-1; D ambiguous. Deletions cut 0 bases from V and 4 bases from J, with 10 bases between. Germline assignment: CDR1 SGHRS and CDR2 YFSETQ. The CDR3 covers 14 residues. DNA for the CDR3: TGCGCCAGCAGCTTGGGGCAATGGAGCACTGAAGCTTTCTTT. It specifies CASSLGQWSTEAFF.

This chain links TRBV20-1 with TRBJ2-7; TRBD1 agrees at 9 bases. CDR1 is DFQATT, CDR2 SNEGSKA, per germline (reference sequence). The length of the CDR3 is 13 residues. V shed 4 bases, J shed 5 bases, and the junction held 6 bases outside the gene matches. The CDR3 coding sequence is TGCAGTGCTACTGGACAGGGGAAGAACGAGCAGTACTTC. Translation: CSATGQGKNEQYF.

This chain joins TRBV28 and TRBJ2-1, with 8 bases that match TRBD2. V trimming: 5 bases; J trimming: 9 bases; junction bases outside the gene matches: 12. From germline, CDR1 is MDHEN and CDR2 SYDVKM. The length of the CDR3 is 15 residues. The CDR3 region has the DNA TGTGCCAGCAGTACCCCGGGCGGGAGGATTTTTGAGCAGTTCTTC. The encoded protein is CASSTPGGRIFEQFF. Full variable domain (remainder filled in from reference TRBV28 and TRBJ2-1): DVKVTQSSRYLVKRTGEKVFLECVQDMDHENMFWYRQDPGLGLRLIYFSYDVKMKEKGDIPEGYSVSREKKERFSLILESASTNQTSMYLCASSTPGGRIFEQFFGPGTRLTVL.